A single T cell receptor (beta chain) is shown here with its context. These data originate in a study of cytomegalovirus exposure and HLA in healthy donors. Sequenced by immunoSEQ multiplex PCR; TCRdb stores in-frame clones only, minus some. The data contain a few hundred thousand clones, 75% to 90% of them singletons. Germline V gene lookup returns CDR1 SQVTM and CDR2 ANQGSEA. The CDR3 is made up of 14 amino acids. The trim removed 7 bases at V and 1 base at J, leaving 5 bases unmatched. This chain links TRBV29-1 with TRBJ2-2; 8 bases map to TRBD1. Sample: PBMCs. The receptor comes from a woman younger than 30 in good health and CMV-seronegative. CDR3 in DNA: TGCAGCGCCGACAGGGGCGGGAACACCGGGGAGCTGTTTTTT. This translates into CSADRGGNTGELFF.